The entry below gives a single TCR beta chain sequence along with its context. The antigen is unknown. The data originate from a study of shared clonotypes between healthy human individuals. Findings and limits, study-wide: Among non-shared clonotypes, generation probabilities were lower than among those shared by all four donors. How much donors shared clonotypes was expected to be affected by sequencing depth.

In the original processing: Sequence data from immunoSEQ were junction-only and lacked quality scores; consequently, filtering differed. TCRdb keeps only in-frame clones here, not all; method: immunoSEQ multiplex PCR. V and J calls and clone size come straight from that table; D and trimming were deduced from the DNA. The sample has hundreds of thousands of clones; just over 95% are singletons. CD8 cells classed as naive were CD45RO-negative and positively selected for CCR7, excluding terminally differentiated effector memory CD45RA+ cells. The sequencing sample was made of naive CD8+ T cells sorted from blood. This TCR was sampled from a young man in good health.

The CDR3 DNA reads as TGTGCCATCAGTGGAGGCTCCTACGAGCAGTACTTC. Protein sequence: CAISGGSYEQYF. The gene calls are TRBV10-3 and TRBJ2-7, with unresolved D. The CDR3 is 12 residues long. Trimming removed 4 bases from V and 0 bases from J, with 4 bases in between. Germline CDR1 ENHRY, CDR2 SYGVKD.